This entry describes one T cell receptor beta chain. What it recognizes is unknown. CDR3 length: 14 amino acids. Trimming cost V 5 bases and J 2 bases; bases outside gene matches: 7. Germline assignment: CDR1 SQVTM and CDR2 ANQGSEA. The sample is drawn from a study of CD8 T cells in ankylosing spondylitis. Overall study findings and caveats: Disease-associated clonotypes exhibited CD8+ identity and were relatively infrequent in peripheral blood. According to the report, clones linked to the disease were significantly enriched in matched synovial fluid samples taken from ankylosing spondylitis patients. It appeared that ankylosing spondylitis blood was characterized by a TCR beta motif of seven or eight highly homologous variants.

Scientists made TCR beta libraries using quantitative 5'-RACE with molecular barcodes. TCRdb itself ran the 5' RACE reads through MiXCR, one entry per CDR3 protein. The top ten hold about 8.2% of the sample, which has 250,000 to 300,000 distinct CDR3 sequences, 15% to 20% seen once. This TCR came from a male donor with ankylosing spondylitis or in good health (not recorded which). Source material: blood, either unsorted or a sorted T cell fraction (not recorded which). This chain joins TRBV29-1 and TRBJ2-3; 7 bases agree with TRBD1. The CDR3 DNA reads TGCAGCGTTCCCGGGACAGAACTCACAGATACGCAGTATTTT. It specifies CSVPGTELTDTQYF.